The 7 T cell receptor beta chains below come from one sample, sequenced in a study of CD8+ T cells in alopecia areata. TCR sequencing used cDNA made by reverse transcription of extracted RNA. TCRdb's copy holds only in-frame clones and misses some; the assay was immunoSEQ multiplex PCR. The repertoire has 50,000 to 70,000 clones, roughly two fifths of them found once; the top ten carry 51%. Sequencing input: NKG2D-low CD8+ T cells sorted from blood. The receptors were sampled from a human donor with alopecia areata.

This clone was detected a few times. V and J are TRBV10-3 and TRBJ2-7; D uncertain. This CDR3 is built from 12 residues. V lost 0 bases and J 7 bases, leaving 7 bases between the germline ends. The germline gives CDR1 ENHRY, CDR2 SYGVKD. In nucleotides, the CDR3 is TGTGCCATCAGTGAGTCAAGTTGGGAGCAGTACTTC. This codes for CAISESSWEQYF.

This chain links TRBV27 with TRBJ2-7, with D uncertain. V dropped 5 bases and J dropped 4 bases, with 12 bases sitting between them. The CDR3 has 13 residues. Germline V gene data show CDR1 as MNHEY and CDR2 as SMNVEV (reference sequence). The CDR3 DNA is TGTGCCAGCAGTCTCACCGTGGGGTACGAGCAGTACTTC. It encodes CASSLTVGYEQYF.

This chain connects TRBV4-3 to TRBJ2-1; 10 nucleotides align to TRBD1. The CDR3 covers 18 residues. V lost 1 base to trimming and J lost 2 bases; unmatched junction nucleotides: 8. Germline V lookup: CDR1 LGHNA, CDR2 YSLEER. CDR3 protein: CASSQASPGQGTYNEQFF. The CDR3 DNA is TGCGCCAGCAGCCAAGCTAGCCCGGGACAGGGGACCTACAATGAGCAGTTCTTC.

Within the sample, this clone is medium-sized. The V and J genes are TRBV29-1 and TRBJ2-1; the D gene is possibly TRBD1 (5 bases). V lost 1 base, J lost 2 bases, and 15 bases lay in between. In germline, CDR1 is SQVTM, CDR2 ANQGSEA. The CDR3 is made up of 16 amino acids. CDR3 bases: TGCAGCGTTGAAGGAGGAAAGGGGCGACCCTACAATGAGCAGTTCTTC. It is translated as CSVEGGKGRPYNEQFF.

CDR3 nucleotides: TGTGCCAGCAGCCAAGATTTGCGCGGGAGATTGGCTGAGCAGTTCTTC. Translation: CASSQDLRGRLAEQFF. This chain connects TRBV4-2 to TRBJ2-1; 7 positions agree with TRBD2. The CDR3 has 16 residues. The V and J ends lost 0 bases and 9 bases, in that order; junction bases with no gene match: 11. From germline, CDR1 is LGHNA and CDR2 YNFKEQ.

This chain connects TRBV7-9 to TRBJ2-7; D is perhaps TRBD2 (6 bases). V was clipped by 8 bases and J by 4 bases, with 15 bases between them. CDR3 length equals 13 residues. Germline CDR1 SEHNR, CDR2 FQNEAQ (reference sequence). The DNA of the CDR3 is TGTGCCAGCGCCCTAGGGACTCTATACGAGCAGTACTTC. Residues: CASALGTLYEQYF. Variable domain in full (rest from reference TRBV7-9 and TRBJ2-7): DTGVSQNPRHKITKRGQNVTFRCDPISEHNRLYWYRQTLGQGPEFLTYFQNEAQLEKSRLLSDRFSAERPKGSFSTLEIQRTEQGDSAMYLCASALGTLYEQYFGPGTRLTVT.

The chain joins TRBV6-5 to TRBJ2-3; D gene unclear. Trimming left V 0 bases short and J 4 bases short, with 8 bases between. The CDR3 is 14 residues long. Germline V lookup: CDR1 MNHEY, CDR2 SVGAGI. The CDR3 DNA is TGTGCCAGCAGTTACTCGGGGTCCCCAGATACGCAGTATTTT. It specifies CASSYSGSPDTQYF.